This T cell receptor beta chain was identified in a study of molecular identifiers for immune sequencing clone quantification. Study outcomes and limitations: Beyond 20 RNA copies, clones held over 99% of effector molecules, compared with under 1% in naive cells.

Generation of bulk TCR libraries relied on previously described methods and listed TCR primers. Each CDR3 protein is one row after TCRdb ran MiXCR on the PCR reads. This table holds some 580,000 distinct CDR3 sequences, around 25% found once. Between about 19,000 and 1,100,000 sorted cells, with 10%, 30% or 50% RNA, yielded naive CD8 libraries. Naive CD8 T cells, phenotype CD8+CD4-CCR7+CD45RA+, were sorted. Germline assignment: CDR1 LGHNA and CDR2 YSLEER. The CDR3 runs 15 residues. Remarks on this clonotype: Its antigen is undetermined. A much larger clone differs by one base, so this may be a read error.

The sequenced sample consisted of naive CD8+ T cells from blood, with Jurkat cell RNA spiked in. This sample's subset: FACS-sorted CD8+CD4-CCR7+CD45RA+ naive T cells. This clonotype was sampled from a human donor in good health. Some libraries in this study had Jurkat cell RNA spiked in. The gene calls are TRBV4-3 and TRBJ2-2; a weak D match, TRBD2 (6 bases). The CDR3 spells CASSQDKRGTGEQFF. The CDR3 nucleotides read TGCGCCAGCAGCCAAGATAAACGGGGGACCGGGGAGCAGTTTTTT.